What follows describes a single T cell receptor beta chain. Its target is not known. The data were taken from a study of T cells in narcolepsy. Study overall: Patients with NT1 or NT2 and healthy control donors were enrolled.

Overall study findings and caveats: Blood of same and different patients, but not healthy controls, reportedly held recurring autoreactive clonotypes. Some memory CD4+ repertoires had no autoreactive clone sequences.

Trimming removed 8 bases at V and 9 bases at J, with 13 bases between. The V gene's germline CDR1 is MNHEY and CDR2 SVGAGI. This CDR3 has 12 residues. Sequencing used immunoSEQ multiplex PCR; TCRdb keeps in-frame clones, though not all of them. The sample comprises 25,000 to 40,000 clones, 90% of which are singletons, and approximately 1.2% rests with the top ten. Sequenced input: CD45RA- memory CD4+ T cells from PBMCs. The chain recombines TRBV6-5 with TRBJ1-4; weak D call: TRBD1 (5 bases). The TCR comes from a human donor with narcolepsy. CDR3: CASSPEGKKLFF. Here the CDR3 DNA reads TGTGCCAGCTCCCCGGAGGGGAAAAAACTGTTTTTT.